The T cell receptor (beta chain) under discussion was sequenced for a study of blood T cell repertoires in COVID-19. Study in general: Nucleic acid was either cDNA or gDNA, and it came from T cells, B-cell-depleted T cells, or PBMCs.

The CDR3 contains 15 residues. V lost 0 bases and J 0 bases, leaving 9 bases between the germline ends. CDR1 is SGHRS, CDR2 YFSETQ, per germline. The table lists this clone with a count of one. In the authors' methods: Estimates of nucleated cell counts were drawn from the amplification of reference gene primers. The assay was immunoSEQ multiplex PCR, and TCRdb's table has in-frame clones only and misses some. That table furnishes V, J and clone size, whereas the DNA furnished D and trimming. The sample carries 90,000 or so clones, 85% to 90% recorded once. The sequenced material came from peripheral blood. V usage is TRBV5-1 and J usage is TRBJ2-5; possible D gene TRBD2, 5 bases. The TCR originated in a man aged 55 to 70 with acute or convalescent COVID-19. CDR3 residues: CASSLAGMNQETQYF. CDR3 in DNA: TGCGCCAGCAGCTTGGCGGGGATGAACCAAGAGACCCAGTACTTC.